The clone carrying this T cell receptor (beta chain) was recorded at least ten times. Its antigen is unknown. Both TRBC1 and TRBC2 were covered by a beta constant-region primer of two equimolar oligonucleotides. The ligated cDNA underwent four PCR rounds using SP2 and nested alpha and beta constant-region primers. MiXCR, applied by TCRdb to the UMI-ligation and nested PCR reads, yields one record per CDR3 protein. The sample lists approximately 90,000 distinct CDR3 sequences; about 11% were seen once. Cells stained for CD3, CD4, CD8, CD45RA and CD27 were sorted into four subsets. This CDR3 spans 11 amino acids. The data are from a study of naive and memory T cell subsets. Findings of the study overall: There was no ground truth to check naive and memory subset results. A clonotype means one alpha or beta sequence, not an alpha/beta pair. Naive repertoires, especially CD8, held a few larger clonotypes, possibly memory cells re-expressing CD45RA.

The rearrangement links TRBV21-1 to TRBJ2-5. TRBV21-1 is classified as a pseudogene. This receptor was identified in a human donor in good health. Sequencing was performed on naive CD4+ T cells from blood. The CDR3 nucleotides read TGTGCCAGCAGCAAAACGAAGACCCAGTACTTC. Its protein is CASSKTKTQYF.